A selection of T cell receptor beta chains follows, all from one sample in a study of CD8 T cells in Susac syndrome. TCRdb called the immunoSEQ multiplex PCR reads again in MiXCR, with one record for every CDR3 protein. The sample consists of approximately 190,000 distinct CDR3 sequences, approximately 94% of them appearing once. Sequencing input: CD4+ T cells from PBMCs. Receptors were obtained from a human donor with Susac syndrome. Both conserved end residues are part of each CDR3. A D gene is named only where the DNA matches it firmly. Clone sizes are given selectively: once, few, many, or a class where the clone is expanded.

j_call: TRBJ2-2
clone_size: .
v_call: TRBV29-1
d_call: TRBD2
cdr3_nt: TGCAGCGTTGAAACTAGCGGGGGGATTAAAACCGGGGAGCTGTTTTTT
cdr3_aa: CSVETSGGIKTGELFF

j_call: TRBJ1-2
clone_size: .
v_call: TRBV12-5
d_call: .
cdr3_nt: TGTGCTAGTGGTTTGGGGGACTATGGCTACACCTTC
cdr3_aa: CASGLGDYGYTF

j_call: TRBJ2-2
clone_size: .
v_call: TRBV11-2
d_call: TRBD1
cdr3_nt: TGTGCCAGCAGCGCCCTGAGACAGGGGCCGAACACCGGGGAGCTGTTTTTT
cdr3_aa: CASSALRQGPNTGELFF

j_call: TRBJ2-2
clone_size: .
v_call: TRBV20-1
d_call: TRBD2
cdr3_nt: TGCAGTGCTAGAGAGGAGGGCAGACTAGCGGGGGCCGGGGAGCTGTTTTTT
cdr3_aa: CSAREEGRLAGAGELFF

j_call: TRBJ1-6
clone_size: .
v_call: TRBV4-1
d_call: .
cdr3_nt: TGCGCCAGCAGCCAAGAAGTGATCAGGGATAATTCACCCCTCCACTTT
cdr3_aa: CASSQEVIRDNSPLHF

j_call: TRBJ1-2
clone_size: .
v_call: TRBV19
d_call: .
cdr3_nt: TGTGCCAGTAGTATCCCCTCCCGAACCAAAGGGGATGGCTACACCTTC
cdr3_aa: CASSIPSRTKGDGYTF

j_call: TRBJ2-7
clone_size: .
v_call: TRBV11-1
d_call: .
cdr3_nt: TGTGCCAGCAGACCAACGACGGGAGTAACCTACGAGCAGTACTTC
cdr3_aa: CASRPTTGVTYEQYF

j_call: TRBJ1-1
clone_size: .
v_call: TRBV7-2
d_call: .
cdr3_nt: TGTGCCAGCACCGCGACAGGGAACACTGAAGCTTTCTTT
cdr3_aa: CASTATGNTEAFF

j_call: TRBJ2-7
clone_size: .
v_call: TRBV29-1
d_call: .
cdr3_nt: TGCAGCGCCCGCCGCGGAGGGCTCGAGCAGTACTTC
cdr3_aa: CSARRGGLEQYF

j_call: TRBJ2-5
clone_size: once
v_call: TRBV29-1
d_call: .
cdr3_nt: TGCAGCGTCTCCATCAGCGGGCAAGAGACCCAGTACTTC
cdr3_aa: CSVSISGQETQYF

j_call: TRBJ2-5
clone_size: .
v_call: TRBV9
d_call: .
cdr3_nt: TGTGCCAGCAGCCTCCTTGAGGGGGAGACCCAGTACTTC
cdr3_aa: CASSLLEGETQYF

j_call: TRBJ1-6
clone_size: .
v_call: TRBV20-1
d_call: .
cdr3_nt: TGCAGTGCTGCCTGGGGGGGGGATTCACCCCTCCACTTT
cdr3_aa: CSAAWGGDSPLHF

j_call: TRBJ1-1
clone_size: few
v_call: TRBV19
d_call: .
cdr3_nt: TGTGCCAGTAGTATCTTGAACACTGAAGCTTTCTTT
cdr3_aa: CASSILNTEAFF

j_call: TRBJ1-3
clone_size: .
v_call: TRBV29-1
d_call: .
cdr3_nt: TGCAGCGTTGGCTTAGGCAGCTCTGGAAACACCATATATTTT
cdr3_aa: CSVGLGSSGNTIYF

j_call: TRBJ1-6
clone_size: .
v_call: TRBV6-6
d_call: TRBD1
cdr3_nt: TGTGCCAGCAGCACCGGGACAGGGAGTTCACCCCTCCACTTT
cdr3_aa: CASSTGTGSSPLHF

j_call: TRBJ2-3
clone_size: .
v_call: TRBV7-9
d_call: .
cdr3_nt: TGTGCCAGCAGCTTAGCCCATCGCACAGATACGCAGTATTTT
cdr3_aa: CASSLAHRTDTQYF

j_call: TRBJ1-5
clone_size: .
v_call: TRBV20-1
d_call: .
cdr3_nt: TGCAGTGCTAGTACGGGGGGGAATCAGCCCCAGCATTTT
cdr3_aa: CSASTGGNQPQHF

j_call: TRBJ2-5
clone_size: .
v_call: TRBV20-1
d_call: .
cdr3_nt: TGCAGTGCCCGCCGGCCTCGGGACTCACACCATCGGGAGACCCAGTACTTC
cdr3_aa: CSARRPRDSHHRETQYF

j_call: TRBJ2-3
clone_size: once
v_call: TRBV10-3
d_call: TRBD2
cdr3_nt: TGTGCCACTGGGACTACCCGCGATACGCAGTATTTT
cdr3_aa: CATGTTRDTQYF

j_call: TRBJ2-5
clone_size: .
v_call: TRBV6-5
d_call: .
cdr3_nt: TGTGCCAGCAGTTACCGAGAGACAGAAGAAGAGACCCAGTACTTC
cdr3_aa: CASSYRETEEETQYF

j_call: TRBJ2-4
clone_size: once
v_call: TRBV27
d_call: TRBD1
cdr3_nt: TGTGCCAGCCGGACGCAGTCCAGGGGGATTCAGTACTTC
cdr3_aa: CASRTQSRGIQYF

j_call: TRBJ2-7
clone_size: once
v_call: TRBV10-3
d_call: .
cdr3_nt: TGTGCCACCACGGGGTCCTACGAGCAGTACTTC
cdr3_aa: CATTGSYEQYF

j_call: TRBJ1-5
clone_size: .
v_call: TRBV2
d_call: .
cdr3_nt: TGTGCCAGCATTGGGGGCGCGGGCAATCAGCCCCAGCATTTT
cdr3_aa: CASIGGAGNQPQHF

j_call: TRBJ1-5
clone_size: .
v_call: TRBV19
d_call: TRBD1
cdr3_nt: TGTGCCAGTAGTAGGGGACAGGGGCCCCAGCATTTT
cdr3_aa: CASSRGQGPQHF

j_call: TRBJ1-2
clone_size: few
v_call: TRBV5-6
d_call: .
cdr3_nt: TGTGCCAGCAGCCCCCGGGTCGGCTATGGCTACACCTTC
cdr3_aa: CASSPRVGYGYTF

j_call: TRBJ1-6
clone_size: .
v_call: TRBV27
d_call: .
cdr3_nt: TGTGCCAGCAGTTTGCTTAACCCGCCACCCCTCCACTTT
cdr3_aa: CASSLLNPPPLHF

j_call: TRBJ1-1
clone_size: once
v_call: TRBV29-1
d_call: TRBD1
cdr3_nt: TGCAGCGTTGAAGAAGCCCAGGGGGACCTCATCAACACTGAAGCTTTCTTT
cdr3_aa: CSVEEAQGDLINTEAFF

j_call: TRBJ1-5
clone_size: .
v_call: TRBV18
d_call: .
cdr3_nt: TGTGCCAGCTCACCGGTTCCCGATAGCAATCAGCCCCAGCATTTT
cdr3_aa: CASSPVPDSNQPQHF

j_call: TRBJ2-2
clone_size: .
v_call: TRBV24-1
d_call: .
cdr3_nt: TGTGCCACCGAAGACAGGGAGCTGTTTTTT
cdr3_aa: CATEDRELFF

j_call: TRBJ1-2
clone_size: .
v_call: TRBV27
d_call: TRBD1
cdr3_nt: TGTGCCAGCAGAGCGACAGGGAACTATGGCTACACCTTC
cdr3_aa: CASRATGNYGYTF

j_call: TRBJ1-2
clone_size: .
v_call: TRBV29-1
d_call: .
cdr3_nt: TGCAGCGTTGAAGACAGCGTAGGGTCGCGGGGCTACACCTTC
cdr3_aa: CSVEDSVGSRGYTF

j_call: TRBJ1-2
clone_size: .
v_call: TRBV4-2
d_call: .
cdr3_nt: TGTGCCAGCAGCCAAGAGCCCCCAGGGGACTATGGCTACACCTTC
cdr3_aa: CASSQEPPGDYGYTF

j_call: TRBJ1-1
clone_size: .
v_call: TRBV5-4
d_call: TRBD1
cdr3_nt: TGTGCCAGCAGCTTGGAACAGGGGGCAATCGCTGAAGCTTTCTTT
cdr3_aa: CASSLEQGAIAEAFF

j_call: TRBJ2-2
clone_size: .
v_call: TRBV3-1
d_call: TRBD1
cdr3_nt: TGTGCCAGCATGATGACAGGGTCGAACACCGGGGAGCTGTTTTTT
cdr3_aa: CASMMTGSNTGELFF

j_call: TRBJ1-5
clone_size: .
v_call: TRBV5-4
d_call: .
cdr3_nt: TGTGCCAGCAGCTTGAGCCCCGGAGGCAATCAGCCCCAGCATTTT
cdr3_aa: CASSLSPGGNQPQHF

j_call: TRBJ2-4
clone_size: .
v_call: TRBV15
d_call: TRBD1
cdr3_nt: TGTGCCACCAGCAGAGGACAGGGTAGTATTGCCATTCAGTACTTC
cdr3_aa: CATSRGQGSIAIQYF

j_call: TRBJ2-5
clone_size: .
v_call: TRBV28
d_call: .
cdr3_nt: TGTGCCAGCAGCCCTTGGGACCAGGGAGAGACCCAGTACTTC
cdr3_aa: CASSPWDQGETQYF

j_call: TRBJ2-7
clone_size: .
v_call: TRBV12-3/TRBV12-4
d_call: TRBD1
cdr3_nt: TGTGCCAGCAGTCGACACGCCGGGACAGGCTACGAGCAGTACTTC
cdr3_aa: CASSRHAGTGYEQYF

j_call: TRBJ2-1
clone_size: .
v_call: TRBV18
d_call: .
cdr3_nt: TGTGCCAGCTCACCACCGGGTCCAAAACGTACTTACTACAATGAGCAGTTCTTC
cdr3_aa: CASSPPGPKRTYYNEQFF

j_call: TRBJ1-4
clone_size: .
v_call: TRBV5-1
d_call: .
cdr3_nt: TGCGCCAGCAGCTTAGCTACCACTAATGAAAAACTGTTTTTT
cdr3_aa: CASSLATTNEKLFF

j_call: TRBJ1-1
clone_size: .
v_call: TRBV20-1
d_call: .
cdr3_nt: TGCAGTGCACAGACGGCGGTGGGCGCGGGCACTGAAGCTTTCTTT
cdr3_aa: CSAQTAVGAGTEAFF

j_call: TRBJ2-7
clone_size: .
v_call: TRBV20-1
d_call: TRBD1
cdr3_nt: TGCAGTGCTACCCTACAGGGGGCGGGCGAGCAGTACTTC
cdr3_aa: CSATLQGAGEQYF

j_call: TRBJ2-6
clone_size: .
v_call: TRBV7-9
d_call: .
cdr3_nt: TGTGCCAGCAGCTTTAGGTCAGCTGGCGAAGATTCTGGGGCCAACGTCCTGACTTTC
cdr3_aa: CASSFRSAGEDSGANVLTF

j_call: TRBJ1-2
clone_size: once
v_call: TRBV3-1
d_call: .
cdr3_nt: TGTGCCAGCAGCGAAGAGGGGACGTGGAACTATGGCTACACCTTC
cdr3_aa: CASSEEGTWNYGYTF

j_call: TRBJ1-2
clone_size: .
v_call: TRBV11-2
d_call: .
cdr3_nt: TGTGCCAGCAGCGAGACCGGGGGGGACTATGGCTACACCTTC
cdr3_aa: CASSETGGDYGYTF

j_call: TRBJ1-2
clone_size: .
v_call: TRBV30
d_call: .
cdr3_nt: TGTGCCTGGAGTGTACAGGAGCACTATGGCTACACCTTC
cdr3_aa: CAWSVQEHYGYTF

j_call: TRBJ1-1
clone_size: .
v_call: TRBV4-2
d_call: .
cdr3_nt: TGTGCCAGCAGCCAAGATCCGACAGCGGGGGCGACTGAAGCTTTCTTT
cdr3_aa: CASSQDPTAGATEAFF

j_call: TRBJ1-4
clone_size: .
v_call: TRBV18
d_call: .
cdr3_nt: TGTGCCAGCTCCCCAGGGCCCACTAATGAAAAACTGTTTTTT
cdr3_aa: CASSPGPTNEKLFF

j_call: TRBJ2-2
clone_size: .
v_call: TRBV3-1
d_call: .
cdr3_nt: TGTGCCAGCAGCCACTTTAGGGGTTCGGGCACCGGGGAGCTGTTTTTT
cdr3_aa: CASSHFRGSGTGELFF

j_call: TRBJ1-2
clone_size: .
v_call: TRBV12-3/TRBV12-4
d_call: .
cdr3_nt: TGTGCCAGCAGTTTAGCGCTGCATGGCTACACCTTC
cdr3_aa: CASSLALHGYTF

j_call: TRBJ2-3
clone_size: once
v_call: TRBV5-1
d_call: .
cdr3_nt: TGCGCCAGCTCCCCCGGGGCAGACACAAATACGCAGTATTTT
cdr3_aa: CASSPGADTNTQYF

j_call: TRBJ1-2
clone_size: once
v_call: TRBV6-5
d_call: .
cdr3_nt: TGTGCCAGCAGCCCCCGGGACCTCTTCTATGGCTACACCTTC
cdr3_aa: CASSPRDLFYGYTF